The entry below describes one T cell receptor beta chain. Trimming left V 5 bases short and J 4 bases short, with 9 bases between. The germline CDR1 and CDR2 sequences are SEHNR and FQNEAQ (reference sequence). This CDR3 contains 13 residues. Libraries were prepared by immunoSEQ multiplex PCR; TCRdb keeps only in-frame clonotypes and omits some of them. Among some 150,000 clones listed, around 90% were seen once. This specimen comes from a study of blood T cell repertoires in COVID-19. Study information: PBMCs, B-cell-depleted T cells, or T cells were the source of the cDNA or gDNA that made up the material.

The receptor comes from a woman aged 60-75 years with active or convalescent COVID-19. V and J are TRBV7-9 and TRBJ1-3; D uncertain. The sample comprised peripheral blood. DNA of the CDR3: TGTGCCAGCAGCATGATACAGGGAAACACCATATATTTT. Its translation is CASSMIQGNTIYF.